Reported below is one T cell receptor beta chain. This sample is part of a study of blood T cell repertoires in COVID-19. Across the whole study: T cells, B-cell-depleted T cells, or PBMCs supplied cDNA or gDNA.

Germline CDR1 is SGHRS and CDR2 is YFSETQ. J gave up 0 bases and V 5 bases, and 5 bases lay outside the gene matches. The CDR3 runs 14 residues. TCRdb's copy holds only in-frame clones and misses some; the assay was immunoSEQ multiplex PCR. The sample yields approximately 270,000 clones, approximately 83% seen once. The TCR originated in an elderly man with acute or convalescent COVID-19. The sample consisted of peripheral blood. V gene TRBV5-1 combines with J gene TRBJ2-7; TRBD1 aligns across 7 bases. CDR3 region: CASRPTGSSYEQYF. The DNA for the CDR3 is TGCGCCAGCAGACCGACAGGGAGCTCCTACGAGCAGTACTTC.